The rows below give T cell receptor beta chains drawn from one sample of a study of lymphopenia after photon versus proton radiotherapy. The table came from immunoSEQ multiplex PCR; TCRdb's copy has only in-frame clones and leaves some out. Among 83,000 or so clones listed, about 86% were seen once. Here the sequenced sample was peripheral blood, taken from a patient treated with proton-based radiotherapy. These receptors all stem from a man between 60 and 70 years old with pancreatic cancer. Each CDR3 is given with its conserved first and last residue. D genes are given only for firm matches.

CASSLSRDYYEQYF TRBJ2-7 - TRBV7-2
CASTLEAANTDTQYF TRBJ2-3 - TRBV2
CAIKSRSQGAGNQPQHF TRBJ1-5 TRBD1 TRBV23-1
CASSLDYEQYF TRBJ2-7 - TRBV28
CASSTAGRGGEKLFF TRBJ1-4 - TRBV19
CASSLGQIEQFF TRBJ2-1 TRBD1 TRBV7-9
CASSLGLGDIRRTEAFF TRBJ1-1 - TRBV7-8
CASSWDRENLSYEQYF TRBJ2-7 TRBD1 TRBV5-1
CASTWDRVNTEAFF TRBJ1-1 TRBD1 TRBV6-6
CASGGGLQPQHF TRBJ1-5 - TRBV28
CASSLEQGEQYF TRBJ2-3 - TRBV5-1
CASTGKNYEQYF TRBJ2-7 - TRBV6-1
CASSLSGVGEKLFF TRBJ1-4 - TRBV11-2
CASSALWGESSSYEQYF TRBJ2-7 - TRBV10-2
CASSQGLAGGGEQYF TRBJ2-7 TRBD2 TRBV7-2
CASRLASGRGEQFF TRBJ2-1 - TRBV12-2
CASSPSGAGSGNTEAFF TRBJ1-1 - TRBV28
CASSSTRQSEAFF TRBJ1-1 - TRBV27
CASSQSGLHSYEQYF TRBJ2-7 - TRBV5-1
CASSLKGVGAGELFF TRBJ2-2 - TRBV27
CASRGQGSSYEQYF TRBJ2-7 TRBD1 TRBV28
CASRDGASWQYF TRBJ2-7 - TRBV6-5
CSASSEYEQYF TRBJ2-7 - TRBV20-1
CASSLLAGVDHYEQYF TRBJ2-7 TRBD2 TRBV7-9
CASSVGAGGRTDTQYF TRBJ2-3 TRBD2 TRBV9
CASSLSITGGEAFF TRBJ1-1 TRBD1 TRBV27
CAWSVNRQGYGYTF TRBJ1-2 - TRBV30
CASSLELGALLWGYTF TRBJ1-2 - TRBV7-9
CASSLFLTGNTEAFF TRBJ1-1 - TRBV5-1
CASSLSPRGDVTEAFF TRBJ1-1 - TRBV27
CASSVGGTGEAFF TRBJ1-1 TRBD1 TRBV9
CASSITSSGANVLTF TRBJ2-6 - TRBV19
CASSPQQPSGQFF TRBJ2-1 - TRBV18